The 25 T cell receptor beta chains given below trace back to one sample, sequenced in a study of tissue T cells after allogeneic stem cell transplantation. The protocol was immunoSEQ multiplex PCR, while the TCRdb copy is restricted to in-frame clones and leaves out a portion. The profile covers fewer than 30,000 clones, with less than 75% appearing a single time and approximately 8% taken by the ten largest. The sequencing used tissue from the ileum, collected at autopsy. Source of these receptors: a female donor aged 60 or older with lung cancer.

The chain has TRBV21-1 and TRBJ1-5. TRBV21-1 is assigned pseudogene status. The length of the CDR3 is 18 residues. Here the CDR3 reads CASSKGDRGSFSNQPQHF. CDR3 nucleotides: TGTGCCAGCAGCAAAGGGGATCGGGGGTCCTTTAGCAATCAGCCCCAGCATTTT.

The chain carries TRBV5-1 and TRBJ1-1, with 11 bases matching TRBD1. The CDR3 has 16 residues. The ends lost 3 bases at V and 0 bases at J; junction bases unmatched: 4. Germline V gene lookup returns CDR1 SGHRS and CDR2 YFSETQ. In DNA, the CDR3 is TGCGCCAGCAGCTATGGGACAGGGGGAATGAACACTGAAGCTTTCTTT. It specifies CASSYGTGGMNTEAFF.

The chain combines TRBV23-1 with TRBJ2-4; D may be TRBD1 (6 bases). TRBV23-1 is annotated as an ORF whose role is uncertain. This CDR3 contains 20 residues. Between the trimmed V and J ends, which lost 0 bases and 3 bases, there was a span of 24 bases. The CDR3 nucleotides read TGCGCCAGCAGTCAATCAGGACAGACGAAAGAGGATGTTGGCAAAAACATTCAGTACTTC. Its protein product is CASSQSGQTKEDVGKNIQYF.

The V call is TRBV21-1, the J call TRBJ2-6. TRBV21-1 is a documented pseudogene. The length of the CDR3 is 14 residues. The CDR3, as DNA: TGTGCCAGCAGCAAAGGGTATGGGGCCAACGTCCTGACTTTC. Translated, it gives CASSKGYGANVLTF.

The chain links TRBV5-1 to TRBJ2-7; the match to TRBD1 covers 8 bases. The ends lost 4 bases at V and 4 bases at J; junction bases unmatched: 13. Germline V gene sequence: CDR1 SGHRS, CDR2 YFSETQ. The CDR3 spans 16 residues. The CDR3 spells CASSPKAGQGSYEQYF. The DNA for the CDR3 is TGCGCCAGCAGCCCGAAGGCCGGACAGGGTTCTTACGAGCAGTACTTC.

Relative to its sample, this clone is medium-sized (0.01 to 0.1%). The rearrangement uses TRBV13 and TRBJ1-2, with TRBD1 as a possible D gene (6 bases). The CDR3 runs to 13 residues. Trimming shortened V by 1 base and J by 3 bases, and 6 bases separated the two germline ends. CDR1 and CDR2 from the germline V gene are PRHDT and FYEKMQ (reference sequence). CDR3 region: CASSLAGDYGYTF. In DNA form, the CDR3 reads TGTGCCAGCAGCTTAGCAGGGGACTATGGCTACACCTTC.

This chain joins TRBV18 and TRBJ2-1; 14 bases are shared with TRBD2. Germline V gene data show CDR1 as KGHSH and CDR2 as LQKENI. V trimming: 6 bases; J trimming: 8 bases; junction bases outside the gene matches: 9. The CDR3 totals 16 residues. CDR3 sequence (DNA): TGTGCCAGCTCCGAGGAGACTAGCGGGAGGGGGTATGAGCAGTTCTTC. It specifies CASSEETSGRGYEQFF.

This chain uses TRBV18 with TRBJ2-3, with 9 bases identical to TRBD1. CDR3 length equals 15 residues. The J segment lost 4 bases and the V segment lost 6 bases, leaving 8 bases of the junction unmatched. CDR1 and CDR2 from the germline V gene are KGHSH and LQKENI. The CDR3: CASSHGTGYADTQYF. The DNA of the CDR3 is TGTGCCAGCTCCCACGGGACAGGGTACGCAGATACGCAGTATTTT. The full variable domain, rest sourced from reference TRBV18 and TRBJ2-3, is NAGVMQNPRHLVRRRGQEARLRCSPMKGHSHVYWYRQLPEEGLKFMVYLQKENIIDESGMPKERFSAEFPKEGPSILRIQQVVRGDSAAYFCASSHGTGYADTQYFGPGTRLTVL.

The rearrangement joins TRBV11-2 to TRBJ2-2; 12 bases match TRBD2. J was trimmed by 6 bases and V by 5 bases; bases with no gene match: 1. Germline values: CDR1 SGHAT, CDR2 FQNNGV. The CDR3 has 14 residues. The CDR3 loop reads CASSRLAGAGELFF. The DNA of the CDR3 is TGTGCCAGCAGCCGACTAGCGGGAGCCGGGGAGCTGTTTTTT.

The V and J genes are TRBV4-1 and TRBJ1-5; TRBD1 is a possible D gene (5 bases). The CDR3 is made up of 15 amino acids. CDR1 is MGHRA, CDR2 YSYEKL, per germline. Trimming shortened V by 4 bases and J by 4 bases, and 14 bases separated the two germline ends. The CDR3 sequence: CASSRDDKKNQPQHF. The CDR3 bases are TGCGCCAGCAGCCGGGACGACAAGAAGAATCAGCCCCAGCATTTT.

V is TRBV5-1 and J is TRBJ1-1; 8 nucleotides align to TRBD1. The germline gives CDR1 SGHRS, CDR2 YFSETQ. Trimming removed 3 bases from V and 1 base from J; junction bases left unmatched: 8. CDR3 size: 16 residues. CDR3 sequence: CASSWKQGVRNTEAFF. In nucleotides, the CDR3 is TGCGCCAGCAGCTGGAAACAGGGGGTGCGGAACACTGAAGCTTTCTTT.

The J gene is TRBJ2-2, the V gene TRBV6-1; maybe TRBD2 (6 bases). Germline values: CDR1 MNHNS, CDR2 SASEGT. The V and J ends lost 4 bases and 7 bases respectively, with 22 bases between them. The length of the CDR3 is 17 residues. DNA of the CDR3: TGTGCCAGCAGTGCCGGTTATAGCGGAGGGCCGGGCGGGGAGCTGTTTTTT. As protein: CASSAGYSGGPGGELFF.

CDR3 residues: CASSPGLAGRVETQYF. The DNA for the CDR3 is TGCGCCAGCAGCCCGGGACTAGCGGGGAGGGTTGAGACCCAGTACTTC. V and J are TRBV5-1 and TRBJ2-5, with TRBD2 identical over 13 bases. V was clipped by 4 bases and J by 5 bases; unmatched bases: 8. The CDR3 spans 16 residues. Germline V CDR1 and CDR2: SGHRS, YFSETQ.

J is TRBJ1-1 and V is TRBV18; 8 nucleotides agree with TRBD1. With 10 bases clipped from V and 5 bases from J, the junction kept 6 bases outside the gene matches. Looked up from germline, CDR1 is KGHSH and CDR2 is LQKENI. This CDR3 contains 12 residues. The CDR3 is CATGQGLTEAFF. For the CDR3, the DNA is TGTGCCACCGGACAGGGTTTAACTGAAGCTTTCTTT. Full variable domain (rest looked up from reference TRBV18 and TRBJ1-1): NAGVMQNPRHLVRRRGQEARLRCSPMKGHSHVYWYRQLPEEGLKFMVYLQKENIIDESGMPKERFSAEFPKEGPSILRIQQVVRGDSAAYFCATGQGLTEAFFGQGTRLTVV.

The chain combines TRBV11-2 with TRBJ2-1; D is unclear. The germline gives CDR1 SGHAT, CDR2 FQNNGV. The CDR3 is made up of 15 amino acids. Trimming took 5 bases from V and 0 from J, leaving 11 bases between them. The CDR3 DNA is TGTGCCAGCAGCCTCGAACGGAGCTCCTACAATGAGCAGTTCTTC. This encodes CASSLERSSYNEQFF.

The chain is built from TRBV11-2 and TRBJ1-2; 11 bases agree with TRBD1. The CDR3 contains 16 residues. The trim removed 5 bases at V and 2 bases at J, leaving 7 bases unmatched. Germline CDR1 and CDR2: SGHAT and FQNNGV. Here the CDR3 reads CASSRGTGGKNYGYTF. CDR3 DNA sequence: TGTGCCAGCAGCAGGGGGACAGGGGGAAAGAACTATGGCTACACCTTC.

This rearrangement joins TRBV7-8 to TRBJ1-5, with 9 bases that match TRBD1. The CDR3 covers 16 residues. Germline V gives CDR1 SGHVS, CDR2 FQNEAQ. With 5 bases clipped from V and 2 bases from J, the junction kept 7 bases outside the gene matches. The CDR3 coding sequence is TGTGCCAGCAGCACCAGACAGGGGGTAGGCAATCAGCCCCAGCATTTT. Amino acid sequence: CASSTRQGVGNQPQHF. The full variable domain, completed using reference TRBV7-8 and TRBJ1-5, is GAGVSQSPRYKVAKRGQDVALRCDPISGHVSLFWYQQALGQGPEFLTYFQNEAQLDKSGLPSDRFFAERPEGSVSTLKIQRTQQEDSAVYLCASSTRQGVGNQPQHFGDGTRLSIL.

The sample holds a few counts of this clone. The gene calls are TRBV14 and TRBJ2-2; 8 bases agree with TRBD1. Germline assignment: CDR1 SGHDN and CDR2 FVKESK. The V segment lost 4 bases and the J segment 4 bases; nucleotides outside the gene matches: 8. The CDR3 has 16 residues. The CDR3 DNA is TGTGCCAGCAGCCCGACGACAGGGGTCGGCACCGGGGAGCTGTTTTTT. Protein: CASSPTTGVGTGELFF. Full variable domain (rest looked up from reference TRBV14 and TRBJ2-2): EAGVTQFPSHSVIEKGQTVTLRCDPISGHDNLYWYRRVMGKEIKFLLHFVKESKQDESGMPNNRFLAERTGGTYSTLKVQPAELEDSGVYFCASSPTTGVGTGELFFGEGSRLTVL.

This clone was observed a handful of times. The gene calls are TRBV27 and TRBJ1-1; TRBD1 agrees at 9 bases. The trim removed 6 bases at V and 10 bases at J, leaving 6 bases unmatched. Germline CDR1 is MNHEY and CDR2 is SMNVEV (reference sequence). The CDR3 extends over 12 amino acids. The CDR3 loop is CASRSGQGRAFF. CDR3 nucleotide sequence: TGTGCCAGCAGGAGTGGACAGGGGAGAGCTTTCTTT.

This clone was observed a single time. The rearrangement joins TRBV10-1 to TRBJ1-5; 10 bases match TRBD1. This CDR3 contains 13 residues. V lost 6 bases to trimming and J lost 4 bases; unmatched junction nucleotides: 0. Per germline, CDR1 WNHNN and CDR2 SYGVQD (reference sequence). The CDR3 DNA is TGCGCCAGCAGGGGACAGGGGAATCAGCCCCAGCATTTT. Protein: CASRGQGNQPQHF.

V is TRBV30 and J is TRBJ1-5; possibly TRBD1 for D (5 bases). The V and J ends lost 4 bases and 6 bases respectively, with 10 bases between them. Per the germline V gene, CDR1 is GTSNPN and CDR2 is SVGIG (reference sequence). This CDR3 is 12 amino acids long. The CDR3 region is CAWNQGGQPQHF. As DNA, the CDR3 is TGTGCCTGGAACCAGGGCGGTCAGCCCCAGCATTTT.

V and J are TRBV2 and TRBJ2-7; TRBD1 matches 8 bases. CDR1 SNHLY and CDR2 FYNNEI come from the germline V gene. J gave up 5 bases and V 5 bases, and 8 bases lay outside the gene matches. This CDR3 is built from 14 residues. In nucleotides, the CDR3 is TGTGCCAGCAGTTTGCGGACAGGGCCCAACGAGCAGTACTTC. The encoded protein is CASSLRTGPNEQYF.

V and J are TRBV4-2 and TRBJ2-3; no reliable D call. V was pared by 1 base and J by 6 bases, with 14 bases between. From germline, CDR1 is LGHNA and CDR2 YNFKEQ. The CDR3 runs to 15 residues. CDR3 nucleotide sequence: TGTGCCAGCAGCCAAGGGGCCACTACAGTGGATACGCAGTATTTT. It yields the protein CASSQGATTVDTQYF.

The chain recombines TRBV4-3 with TRBJ1-1; D remains unclear. The CDR3 runs 13 residues. Germline V CDR1 and CDR2: LGHNA, YSLEER. V was trimmed by 1 base and J by 1 base, leaving 4 bases between them. CDR3 bases: TGCGCCAGCAGCCAAGGAGGGAACACTGAAGCTTTCTTT. Its translation: CASSQGGNTEAFF.

The rearrangement links TRBV7-3 to TRBJ2-7; unclear D gene. The CDR3 loop spans 13 amino acids. Germline-derived CDR1 and CDR2 are SGHTA and FQGTGA. Trimming pared 2 bases from V and 2 bases from J, leaving 7 bases between. CDR3 sequence: CASSLGRTYEQYF. CDR3 DNA: TGTGCCAGCAGCTTAGGGCGAACCTACGAGCAGTACTTC. The full variable domain, with the rest looked up from reference TRBV7-3 and TRBJ2-7, is GAGVSQTPSNKVTEKGKYVELRCDPISGHTALYWYRQSLGQGPEFLIYFQGTGAADDSGLPNDRFFAVRPEGSVSTLKIQRTERGDSAVYLCASSLGRTYEQYFGPGTRLTVT.